This T cell receptor beta chain is from a study of T cells after yellow fever vaccination (dated by TCRdb to about 2019). Describing the broader study: The SMART-Seq v4 Ultra Low Input RNA kit was used to prepare libraries from fractions with low cell numbers. Blood was collected at multiple timepoints before and after primary and secondary immunization, and bulk PBMC replicates and cell subsets were isolated. To follow T-cell clones before and after both primary and booster YFV17D yellow fever vaccination, bulk TCR alpha and beta repertoires underwent longitudinal sequencing. Two healthy male donors made up the cohort, one aged 18 to 30 years and the other aged 30 to 40 years. Overall study results and their limits: After the booster, most clones that had expanded after primary vaccination were detected again (roughly 95% of CD4 and more than 85% of CD8), suggesting broad maintenance of memory. The secondary T-cell response was weaker than the primary response but faster, peaking on day 5 instead of day 15. The study included only a couple of donors, which limits how far the findings can be generalized. FACS-sorted repertoires could contain abundant contaminating clonotypes from the bulk population, so computational filtering was required. A small share of clonotypes was detected in both CD4 and CD8 compartments, with the overlap likely arising from convergent recombination.

This clonotype was picked up many times. Its antigen is not yet known. Qualities for individual bases were not recorded, and no much larger clone is one base off. The treatment or condition tag for this specimen amounts to: live attenuated yellow fever vaccine strain. At each blood-draw timepoint, two biological replicates of bulk PBMCs were collected. A standard Ficoll-Paque protocol was used to isolate PBMCs from peripheral blood. TriZol was used to extract RNA from bulk PBMCs, from CD4 and CD8 fractions, and from dextramer-positive and dextramer-negative fractions. Synthesis of TCR cDNA relied on 5'RACE template switching, a step that introduced a universal primer site along with unique molecular identifiers. Priming of cDNA synthesis was performed from both the TCR alpha and TCR beta constant segments. Libraries were amplified in two PCR steps, with sample barcodes and sequencing adapters added in the second step. Sequencing of libraries was done on Illumina HiSeq 2500 (2x100 bp) or NovaSeq (2x150 bp). Regarding the original processing steps: Reads were demultiplexed and collapsed into UMI consensus sequences with MIGEC, and V(D)J alignment was performed with MiXCR. Using edgeR on replicate PBMC samples, clonotypes were called vaccine-responding if FDR was below 0.01 and the log2 fold change was above 5 up to day 15. Each bulk clonotype received a CD4 or CD8 identity based on whether the sequenced CD4 or CD8 repertoire contained that clonotype at higher abundance. TCRdb cleaned the public reads at Q25 with fastp, built clones with MiXCR and kept in-frame beta chains. Rows with one shared CDR3 protein collapse into an entry with the most common genes and DNA. None of the V and J calls come from the authors' own analysis; TCRdb made them. Across this sample there are 500,000 to 650,000 distinct CDR3 sequences, with more than 9% seen only once. The top ten constitute 15% of the sample.

Sequences SEHNR (CDR1) and FQNEAQ (CDR2) are obtained from the germline V gene (reference sequence). The CDR3 starts with the cysteine, ends with the phenylalanine, and has 16 residues. Just CDR3 DNA is preserved here, 48 bases in frame from base 1. V is pruned by 5 bases and J by 2 bases, leaving 7 bases of the junction without a gene match. The sequences come from PBMCs, collected on the day of the yellow fever booster vaccination. The receptor chain draws on TRBV7-9 and TRBJ2-2; 8 bases in between match TRBD2. This clonotype was sampled from a man aged 25-45 years who received the YFV17D yellow fever vaccine. The DNA sequence is given as TGTGCCAGCAGCCCGGGTAGCGGGACAAACACCGGGGAGCTGTTTTTT. It translates as CASSPGSGTNTGELFF.